The 30 T cell receptor beta chains listed next were all sequenced from one sample in a study of breast tumors, draining lymph nodes, adjacent tissues. TCRdb re-called the multiplex PCR reads with MiXCR, one entry per CDR3 protein. The sample gives approximately 130,000 distinct CDR3 sequences, 21% of which show up once; over 2% is in the top ten. The lymph nodes were axillary draining lymph nodes from breast cancer patients. The material sequenced was axillary lymph node tissue. The receptors were sampled from a female donor with breast cancer. Some clones in this sample may be carry-over from other donors' samples.

This clonotype was seen a few times. CDR3 amino acids: CASRWDAETNEKLFF. CDR3 in DNA: TGTGCCAGCAGATGGGACGCCGAAACTAATGAAAAACTGTTTTTT. V gene TRBV28 combines with J gene TRBJ1-4; a weak D match, TRBD1 (5 bases). CDR3 length: 15 residues. Trimming took off 6 bases at V and 1 base at J, with 12 bases between the two ends. Germline V gives CDR1 MDHEN, CDR2 SYDVKM.

This clonotype was found many times. The CDR3 protein is CSPSRGVGEKLFF. The CDR3 region has the DNA TGCAGCCCCTCCCGGGGGGTTGGTGAAAAACTGTTTTTT. This chain joins TRBV29-1 and TRBJ1-4; tentatively, D is TRBD1 (5 bases). The CDR3 length is 13 residues. V lost 8 bases and J 7 bases, leaving 17 bases between the germline ends. Germline CDR1 reads SQVTM; CDR2 reads ANQGSEA.

Ten or more counts support this clonotype. This chain connects TRBV6-1 to TRBJ1-5; D may be TRBD1 (5 bases). The V gene lost 4 bases and the J gene lost 4 bases, with 11 bases spanning the gap. CDR3 length equals 14 residues. CDR1 is MNHNS and CDR2 is SASEGT in the germline V gene. The CDR3 is CASSVDTSNQPQHF. CDR3 bases: TGTGCCAGCAGTGTGGACACCTCGAATCAGCCCCAGCATTTT.

This clonotype showed up many times. The chain links TRBV24-1 to TRBJ2-5; 8 bases are a match to TRBD1. V shed 6 bases, J shed 3 bases, and the junction held 17 bases outside the gene matches. This CDR3 contains 18 residues. The germline V gene encodes CDR1 KGHDR and CDR2 SFDVKD. Here the CDR3 reads CATSPGVGTGGWKETQYF. CDR3 nucleotides: TGTGCCACCAGTCCAGGAGTTGGTACAGGGGGATGGAAAGAGACCCAGTACTTC.

This clonotype was counted at least ten times. V usage is TRBV19 and J usage is TRBJ2-7, with TRBD2 matching over 13 bases. Trimming cost V 9 bases and J 6 bases; bases outside gene matches: 8. The CDR3 contains 14 residues. Per germline, CDR1 LNHDA and CDR2 SQIVND (reference sequence). The DNA for the CDR3 is TGTGCCAGCAGGACTAGCGGGAGCGGCCGCGAGCAGTACTTC. Amino acid sequence: CASRTSGSGREQYF.

This clonotype was seen many times. The chain has TRBV7-2 and TRBJ2-1, with D perhaps TRBD2 (5 bases). This CDR3 contains 11 residues. Trimming cost V 5 bases and J 7 bases, with 6 bases left between them. Looked up from germline, CDR1 is SGHTA and CDR2 is FQGNSA. CDR3 region: CASSRGNEQFF. CDR3 DNA: TGTGCCAGCAGCAGAGGGAATGAGCAGTTCTTC.

This clonotype showed up many times. The chain employs TRBV20-1 and TRBJ2-3, with D possibly matching TRBD1 (6 bases). The germline V gene has CDR1 DFQATT and CDR2 SNEGSKA (reference sequence). V dropped 3 bases and J dropped 2 bases, with 12 bases sitting between them. The CDR3 runs to 14 residues. The CDR3 nucleotides are TGCAGTGCTAGTGGGACACAGCCCACAGATACGCAGTATTTT. It translates to CSASGTQPTDTQYF.

The genes are TRBV27 and TRBJ1-6, with D possibly being TRBD1 (5 bases). The ends were cut back, 5 bases at V and 7 bases at J, with 15 bases in the middle. CDR3 length: 15 residues. CDR1 is MNHEY and CDR2 is SMNVEV in the germline V gene (reference sequence). The CDR3 DNA sequence: TGTGCCAGCAGTCCCGGGACGGGAGAAAATTCACCCCTCCACTTT. Protein sequence: CASSPGTGENSPLHF.

This clonotype was observed a few times. This may be a read error: a much more frequent sequence differs by one nucleotide. CDR3 bases: TGCAGTGCTAGAGCCAGCGGGAGTGTCTACGAGCAGTACTTC. As protein: CSARASGSVYEQYF. This rearrangement joins TRBV20-1 to TRBJ2-7; 8 positions match TRBD2. The V gene's germline CDR1 is DFQATT and CDR2 SNEGSKA (reference sequence). V shed 1 base and J 3 bases; nucleotides not matched to a gene: 5. The length of the CDR3 is 14 residues.

This clonotype occurred many times. This chain links TRBV5-4 with TRBJ2-5; the D gene is possibly TRBD1 (6 bases). The CDR3 runs to 15 residues. V lost 5 bases and J 2 bases, leaving 16 bases between the germline ends. Germline CDR1 and CDR2: SGHNT and YYREEE (reference sequence). This chain's CDR3 is CASSEETGIQETQYF. The CDR3 DNA sequence: TGTGCCAGCAGTGAAGAAACAGGGATACAAGAGACCCAGTACTTC.

Remarks on this clonotype: This clone may be a read error of a much larger clone one base away. Because the CDR3 is missing its conserved closing phenylalanine or tryptophan, this is likely a read error. The rearrangement links TRBV6-5 to TRBJ2-1, with TRBD2 as a possible D gene (5 bases). The V end was cut by 2 bases, the J end by 7 bases, with 12 bases between. Germline CDR1 and CDR2: MNHEY and SVGAGI. This CDR3 is built from 14 residues. CDR3 nucleotides: TGTGCCAGCAGTTACGCGGGCGAGTCAAATGAGCAGTTCTAC. Translated, it gives CASSYAGESNEQFY.

This CDR3 is CASSGPARDVSNYGYTF. In DNA form, the CDR3 reads TGTGCCAGCAGTGGCCCGGCCAGGGATGTTAGTAACTATGGCTACACCTTC. The rearrangement uses TRBV6-1 and TRBJ1-2, with a weak D call TRBD1 (5 bases). Trimming shortened V by 4 bases and J by 1 base, and 19 bases separated the two germline ends. Germline V gene sequence: CDR1 MNHNS, CDR2 SASEGT. The CDR3 consists of 17 residues.

The table lists this clonotype with many counts. The gene calls are TRBV6-1 and TRBJ2-7; D remains unclear. CDR1 and CDR2 (germline): MNHNS, SASEGT. Trimming left V 6 bases short and J 1 base short, with 16 bases between. The CDR3 length is 15 residues. The CDR3: CASREYKGRSYEQYF. The CDR3 DNA reads as TGTGCCAGCAGAGAATACAAGGGAAGGTCCTACGAGCAGTACTTC.

The V call is TRBV3-1, the J call TRBJ2-2; 8 bases are a match to TRBD1. CDR1 is LGHDT and CDR2 is YNNKEL in the germline V gene (reference sequence). The V gene end was trimmed by 3 bases and the J gene end by 4 bases; junction bases not matched to a gene: 4. This CDR3 contains 15 residues. The CDR3 here is CASSHRTGITGELFF. DNA for the CDR3: TGTGCCAGCAGCCACAGGACAGGGATCACCGGGGAGCTGTTTTTT.

Ten or more counts support this clonotype. The chain recombines TRBV19 with TRBJ1-2, with a tentative D call TRBD1 (5 bases). Germline CDR1 LNHDA, CDR2 SQIVND (reference sequence). There are 14 residues in the CDR3. The V and J ends lost 3 bases and 7 bases respectively, with 15 bases between them. This CDR3 is CASSIGQGRFGYTF. CDR3 sequence (DNA): TGTGCCAGTAGTATTGGGCAGGGCCGATTTGGCTACACCTTC.

This clonotype was counted ten times or more. The chain carries TRBV20-1 and TRBJ2-7, with 7 bases that match TRBD2. Germline V CDR1 and CDR2: DFQATT, SNEGSKA (reference sequence). This CDR3 is 16 amino acids long. The junction had 9 bases not matched to a gene; V was cut back by 0 bases and J by 1 base. The CDR3 coding sequence is TGCAGTGCTAGAGAAGATAGGGACTACAGATCCTACGAGCAGTACTTC. Protein product: CSAREDRDYRSYEQYF.

This clonotype was recorded many times. The chain couples TRBV10-1 to TRBJ2-3; D remains ambiguous. The CDR3 has 11 residues. Trimming pared 2 bases from V and 4 bases from J, leaving 1 base between. CDR1 is WNHNN, CDR2 SYGVQD, per germline (reference sequence). The CDR3 DNA sequence: TGCGCCAGCAGTGAGGCAGATACGCAGTATTTT. Translating gives CASSEADTQYF.

The chain joins TRBV24-1 to TRBJ2-1; the D call may be TRBD1 or TRBD2 (6 bases each). Germline lookup yields CDR1 KGHDR and CDR2 SFDVKD. There are 16 residues in the CDR3. CDR3 sequence (DNA): TGTGCACCATTTGTGGGGGCTGACGGGAGCTTCAATGAGCAGTTCTTC. Translated: CAPFVGADGSFNEQFF.

This clonotype has at least ten counts. The chain uses TRBV11-2 and TRBJ1-2; possibly TRBD1 for D (5 bases). The V end was cut by 4 bases, the J end by 7 bases, with 19 bases between. Germline CDR1 SGHAT, CDR2 FQNNGV. The CDR3 covers 15 residues. The CDR3 nucleotides are TGTGCCAGCAGCTCAAGCCGGGGGGGGAGTCGTGGCTACACCTTC. It is translated as CASSSSRGGSRGYTF.

With regard to this clonotype: A much bigger clone sits one base away, suggesting this may be a read error. This sequence joins TRBV5-5 and TRBJ1-5, with unresolved D. Looked up from germline, CDR1 is SGHKS and CDR2 is YYEKEE (reference sequence). The CDR3 is 14 amino acids. In DNA, the CDR3 is TGTGCCAGCAGCTTAACGGGTGGTTATCAGACCCAGCATTTT. As protein: CASSLTGGYQTQHF. Looking up the rest from reference TRBV5-5 and TRBJ1-5 gives the full variable domain: DAGVTQSPTHLIKTRGQQVTLRCSPISGHKSVSWYQQVLGQGPQFIFQYYEKEERGRGNFPDRFSARQFPNYSSELNVNALLLGDSALYLCASSLTGGYQTQHFGDGTRLSIL.

Remarks on this clonotype: This may stem from a read error, because a much larger clone lies one nucleotide away. The J gene is TRBJ2-3, the V gene TRBV10-3; 8 bases fit TRBD2. Germline CDR1 and CDR2: ENHRY and SYGVKD. Germline trimming cut 6 bases from V and 1 base from J; bases unmatched to any gene: 6. The length of the CDR3 is 15 residues. The CDR3 is CAISDSGVGTDTQYF. CDR3 nucleotides: TGTGCCATCAGCGATAGCGGGGTGGGCACAGATACGCAGTATTTT.

This clonotype came up many times. The rearrangement uses TRBV5-6 and TRBJ2-5, with D perhaps TRBD2 (7 bases). Trimming took 2 bases from V and 4 from J, leaving 18 bases between them. CDR1 is SGHDT and CDR2 is YYEEEE in the germline V gene. CDR3 length: 16 residues. CDR3 nucleotides: TGTGCCAGCAGCTTTGCGGGGGCGCCGTATTCAGAGACCCAGTACTTC. It translates to CASSFAGAPYSETQYF.

This clonotype was picked up many times. The germline gene is not matched at one end of the junction; a read error may be the cause. V is TRBV7-7 and J is TRBJ2-3; D not resolved. The CDR3 length is 16 residues. Germline values: CDR1 SSHAT, CDR2 FNYEAQ (reference sequence). In DNA, the CDR3 is TGTGCTAGCAGCTTAGAGGTCAGGAGTAGCACAGATACGCAGTATTTT. This codes for CASSLEVRSSTDTQYF.

At least ten counts were recorded for this clonotype. The chain carries TRBV20-1 and TRBJ2-5; 13 bases agree with TRBD2. This CDR3 spans 15 amino acids. Germline V gene lookup returns CDR1 DFQATT and CDR2 SNEGSKA (reference sequence). The ends lost 6 bases at V and 4 bases at J; junction bases unmatched: 8. In nucleotides, the CDR3 is TGCAGTGCGTGGACTAGCGGGAGAACGGGAGAGACCCAGTACTTC. Translating gives CSAWTSGRTGETQYF.

This clonotype was counted at least ten times. This chain connects TRBV2 to TRBJ1-5; a weak D match, TRBD1 (6 bases). V was shortened by 8 bases and J by 5 bases, with 16 bases between the two germline ends. The CDR3 loop spans 14 amino acids. Germline V CDR1 and CDR2: SNHLY, FYNNEI. CDR3 residues: CASSRQGPDQPQHF. The DNA for the CDR3 is TGTGCCAGCTCGCGGCAGGGGCCGGATCAGCCCCAGCATTTT. Full variable domain (outside the CDR3, taken from reference TRBV2 and TRBJ1-5): EPEVTQTPSHQVTQMGQEVILRCVPISNHLYFYWYRQILGQKVEFLVSFYNNEISEKSEIFDDQFSVERPDGSNFTLKIRSTKLEDSAMYFCASSRQGPDQPQHFGDGTRLSIL.

The table lists this clonotype with a few counts. The rearrangement joins TRBV19 to TRBJ1-2; 8 bases are a match to TRBD1. CDR3 length equals 13 residues. Germline V gene lookup returns CDR1 LNHDA and CDR2 SQIVND (reference sequence). V was clipped by 6 bases and J by 5 bases; unmatched bases: 5. The CDR3 region is CASRPTGGYGYTF. The CDR3 DNA reads as TGTGCCAGTAGGCCTACAGGGGGGTATGGCTACACCTTC.

In this sample, this clonotype turned up many times. The chain uses TRBV3-1 and TRBJ2-1; the D gene could be TRBD1 or TRBD2 (5 bases each). This CDR3 is 16 amino acids long. CDR1 and CDR2 (germline): LGHDT, YNNKEL (reference sequence). V lost 4 bases, J lost 12 bases, and 25 bases lay in between. DNA for the CDR3: TGTGCCAGCAGCCCGTGGACTGGCGGTACCCCTGGGGGGCAGTTCTTC. Amino acid sequence: CASSPWTGGTPGGQFF.

With respect to this clonotype: A much larger clone is a single base away; this may be a read error. The chain recombines TRBV9 with TRBJ1-2, with a weak D call TRBD1 (5 bases). In germline, CDR1 is SGDLS, CDR2 YYNGEE. The CDR3 length is 14 residues. CDR3 loop: CASSADRGRYGYIF. CDR3 DNA sequence: TGTGCCAGCAGCGCGGACCGGGGCCGGTATGGCTACATCTTC. Full variable domain (outside the CDR3, taken from reference TRBV9 and TRBJ1-2): DSGVTQTPKHLITATGQRVTLRCSPRSGDLSVYWYQQSLDQGLQFLIQYYNGEERAKGNILERFSAQQFPDLHSELNLSSLELGDSALYFCASSADRGRYGYIFGSGTRLTVV.

Of note for this clonotype: Given a much more abundant clone one base away, this may be a read error. Lacking the conserved final phenylalanine or tryptophan, this CDR3 likely reflects a read error. V usage is TRBV2 and J usage is TRBJ2-2; D remains unclear. V was pared by 0 bases and J by 0 bases, with 11 bases between. CDR3 length equals 17 residues. Looked up from germline, CDR1 is SNHLY and CDR2 is FYNNEI. CDR3 coding DNA: TGTGCCAGCAGTGAAGCTTCTAGAACTCCGAACACCGGGGAGCTGTTTTCT. Amino acid sequence: CASSEASRTPNTGELFS.

This chain uses TRBV18 with TRBJ2-1; TRBD1 agrees at 9 bases. This CDR3 has 15 amino acids. Germline CDR1 is KGHSH and CDR2 is LQKENI. The V gene end was trimmed by 1 base and the J gene end by 6 bases; junction bases not matched to a gene: 4. CDR3 sequence (DNA): TGTGCCAGCTCACCACGGACAGGGGTTGGCAATGAGCAGTTCTTC. Protein: CASSPRTGVGNEQFF.